This TCR beta chain emerged from a study of T-cell memory formation after mild COVID-19. This clonotype was detected a few times. This CDR3 comprises 14 residues. Trimming took off 0 bases at V and 7 bases at J, with 7 bases between the two ends. Germline CDR1 is LNHNV and CDR2 is YYDKDF (reference sequence). TCRdb re-called the 5' RACE reads with MiXCR, one entry per CDR3 protein. The sample has about 360,000 distinct CDR3 sequences; approximately 14% are singletons. Sequenced input: PBMCs or a T cell subset sorted from them (not recorded which). This clonotype originated in a man aged 18 to 29 who had mild COVID-19 (a few samples of this study predate the infection). Cell type and time point are not known. The gene calls are TRBV15 and TRBJ1-6; the D is unclear. CDR3 loop: CATSRDPTNSPLHF. DNA for the CDR3: TGTGCCACCAGCAGAGATCCGACGAATTCACCCCTCCACTTT.